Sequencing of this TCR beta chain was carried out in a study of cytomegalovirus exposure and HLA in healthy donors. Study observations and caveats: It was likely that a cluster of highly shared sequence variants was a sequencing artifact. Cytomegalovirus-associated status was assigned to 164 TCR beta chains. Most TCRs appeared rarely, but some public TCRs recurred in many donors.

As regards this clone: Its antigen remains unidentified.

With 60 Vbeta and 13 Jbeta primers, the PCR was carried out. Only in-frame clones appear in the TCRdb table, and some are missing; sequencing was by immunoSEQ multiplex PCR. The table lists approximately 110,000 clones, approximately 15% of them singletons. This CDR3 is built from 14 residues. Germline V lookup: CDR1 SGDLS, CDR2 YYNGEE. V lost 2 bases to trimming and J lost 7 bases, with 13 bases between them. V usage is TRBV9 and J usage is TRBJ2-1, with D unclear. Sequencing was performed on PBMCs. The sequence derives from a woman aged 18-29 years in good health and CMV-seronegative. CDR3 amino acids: CASSVLANGNEQFF. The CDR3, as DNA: TGTGCCAGCAGCGTCCTGGCCAACGGGAATGAGCAGTTCTTC.